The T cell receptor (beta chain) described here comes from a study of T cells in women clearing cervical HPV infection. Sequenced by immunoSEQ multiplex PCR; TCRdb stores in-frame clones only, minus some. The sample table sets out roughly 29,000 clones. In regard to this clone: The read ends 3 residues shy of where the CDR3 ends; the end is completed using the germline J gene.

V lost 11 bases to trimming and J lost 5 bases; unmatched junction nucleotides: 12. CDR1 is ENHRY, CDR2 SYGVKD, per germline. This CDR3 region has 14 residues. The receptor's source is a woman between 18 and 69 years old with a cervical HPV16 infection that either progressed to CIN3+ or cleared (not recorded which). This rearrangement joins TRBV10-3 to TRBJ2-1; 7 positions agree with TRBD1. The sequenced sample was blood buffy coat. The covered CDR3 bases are TGTGCCTGCGCCCCAGGGGGAGTCGACAATGAG. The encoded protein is CACAPGGVDNE. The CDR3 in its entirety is CACAPGGVDNEQFF.